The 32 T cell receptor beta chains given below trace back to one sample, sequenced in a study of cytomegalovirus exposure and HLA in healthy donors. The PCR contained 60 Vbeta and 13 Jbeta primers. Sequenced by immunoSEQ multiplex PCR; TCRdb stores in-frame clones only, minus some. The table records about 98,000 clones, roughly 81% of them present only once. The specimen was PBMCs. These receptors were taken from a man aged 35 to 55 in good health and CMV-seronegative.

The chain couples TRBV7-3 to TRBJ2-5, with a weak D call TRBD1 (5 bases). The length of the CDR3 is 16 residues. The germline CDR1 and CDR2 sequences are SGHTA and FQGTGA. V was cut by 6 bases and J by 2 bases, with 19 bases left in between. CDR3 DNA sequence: TGTGCCAGCAGGCGACCCAAAAGGGGCCAACAAGAGACCCAGTACTTC. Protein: CASRRPKRGQQETQYF.

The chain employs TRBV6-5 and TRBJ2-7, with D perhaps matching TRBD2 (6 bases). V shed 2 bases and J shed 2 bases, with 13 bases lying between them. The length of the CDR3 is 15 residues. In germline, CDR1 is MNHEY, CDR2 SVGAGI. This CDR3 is CASSYGGAHTYEQYF. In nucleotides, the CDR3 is TGTGCCAGCAGTTACGGAGGGGCCCATACCTACGAGCAGTACTTC.

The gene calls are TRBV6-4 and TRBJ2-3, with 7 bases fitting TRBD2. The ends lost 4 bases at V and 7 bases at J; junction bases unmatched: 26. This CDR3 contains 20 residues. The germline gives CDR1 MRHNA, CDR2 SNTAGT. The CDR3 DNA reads TGTGCCAGCAGTGTATCCCTGGACCCGCACGCAGGAGCGGGGCCAAATACGCAGTATTTT. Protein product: CASSVSLDPHAGAGPNTQYF.

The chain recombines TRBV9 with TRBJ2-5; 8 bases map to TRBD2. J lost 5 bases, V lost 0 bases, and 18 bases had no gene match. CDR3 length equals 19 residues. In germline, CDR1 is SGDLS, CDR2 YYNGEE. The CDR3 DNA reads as TGTGCCAGCAGCGTAGCTTCCGGGACGCGGGGGGATAGAGAGGAGACCCAGTACTTC. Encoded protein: CASSVASGTRGDREETQYF.

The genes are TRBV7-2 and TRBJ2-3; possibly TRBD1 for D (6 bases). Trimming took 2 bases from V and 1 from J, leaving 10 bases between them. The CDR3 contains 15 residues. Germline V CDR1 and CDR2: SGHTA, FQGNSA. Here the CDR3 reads CASSLTGQGTDTQYF. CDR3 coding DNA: TGTGCCAGCAGCTTAACAGGGCAGGGCACAGATACGCAGTATTTT.

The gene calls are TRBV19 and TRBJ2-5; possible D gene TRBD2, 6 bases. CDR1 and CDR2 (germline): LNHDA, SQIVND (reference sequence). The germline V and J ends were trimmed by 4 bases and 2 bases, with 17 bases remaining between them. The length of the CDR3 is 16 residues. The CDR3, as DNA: TGTGCCAGTAGTAGCGGGGCAGGAGCGGATCAAGAGACCCAGTACTTC. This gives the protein CASSSGAGADQETQYF.

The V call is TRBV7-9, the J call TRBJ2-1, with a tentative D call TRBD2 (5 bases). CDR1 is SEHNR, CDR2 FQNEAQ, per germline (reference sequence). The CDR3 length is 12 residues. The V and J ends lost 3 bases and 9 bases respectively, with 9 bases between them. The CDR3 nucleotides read TGTGCCAGCAGCTTGAGGGTCGCTGAGCAGTTCTTC. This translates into CASSLRVAEQFF.

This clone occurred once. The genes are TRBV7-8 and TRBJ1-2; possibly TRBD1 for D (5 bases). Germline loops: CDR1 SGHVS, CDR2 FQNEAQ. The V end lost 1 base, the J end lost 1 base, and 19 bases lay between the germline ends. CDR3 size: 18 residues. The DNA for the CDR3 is TGTGCCAGCAGCTTAGTAGAAGGGCAGCAGGGATATAACTATGGCTACACCTTC. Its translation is CASSLVEGQQGYNYGYTF.

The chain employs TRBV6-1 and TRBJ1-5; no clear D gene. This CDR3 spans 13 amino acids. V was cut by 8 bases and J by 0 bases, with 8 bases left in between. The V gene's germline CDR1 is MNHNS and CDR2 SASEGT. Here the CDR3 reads CASEEISNQPQHF. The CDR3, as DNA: TGTGCCAGCGAGGAAATTAGCAATCAGCCCCAGCATTTT.

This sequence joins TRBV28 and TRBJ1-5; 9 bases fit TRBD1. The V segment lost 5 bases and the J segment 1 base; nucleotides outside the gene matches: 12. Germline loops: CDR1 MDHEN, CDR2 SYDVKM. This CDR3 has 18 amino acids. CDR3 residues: CASSMWDRALGSNQPQHF. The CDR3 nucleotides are TGTGCCAGCAGTATGTGGGACAGGGCATTAGGAAGCAATCAGCCCCAGCATTTT.

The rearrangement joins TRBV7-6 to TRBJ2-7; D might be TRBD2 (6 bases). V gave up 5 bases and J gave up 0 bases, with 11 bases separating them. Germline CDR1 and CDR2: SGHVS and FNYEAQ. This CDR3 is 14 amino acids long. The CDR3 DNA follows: TGTGCCAGCAGCCCGTACGGGAGCTCCTACGAGCAGTACTTC. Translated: CASSPYGSSYEQYF.

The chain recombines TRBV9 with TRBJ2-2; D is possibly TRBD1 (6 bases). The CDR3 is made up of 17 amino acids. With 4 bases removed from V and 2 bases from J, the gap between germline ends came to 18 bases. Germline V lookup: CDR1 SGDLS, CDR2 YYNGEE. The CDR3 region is CASSSRSGTLNTGELFF. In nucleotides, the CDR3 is TGTGCCAGCAGCTCACGATCCGGGACACTAAACACCGGGGAGCTGTTTTTT.

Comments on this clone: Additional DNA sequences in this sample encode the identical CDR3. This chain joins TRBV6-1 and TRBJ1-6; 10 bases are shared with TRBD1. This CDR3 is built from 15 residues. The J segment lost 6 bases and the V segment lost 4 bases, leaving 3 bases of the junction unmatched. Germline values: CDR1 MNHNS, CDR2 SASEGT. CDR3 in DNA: TGTGCCAGCAGTGGACGGACAGGGGGTAATTCACCCCTCCACTTT. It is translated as CASSGRTGGNSPLHF.

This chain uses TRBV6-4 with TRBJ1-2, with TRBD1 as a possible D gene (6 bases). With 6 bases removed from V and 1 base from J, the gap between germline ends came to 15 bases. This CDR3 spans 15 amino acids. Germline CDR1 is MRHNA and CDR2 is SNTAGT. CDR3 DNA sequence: TGTGCCAGCAGAGAACACCGGGACAATAACTATGGCTACACCTTC. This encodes CASREHRDNNYGYTF.

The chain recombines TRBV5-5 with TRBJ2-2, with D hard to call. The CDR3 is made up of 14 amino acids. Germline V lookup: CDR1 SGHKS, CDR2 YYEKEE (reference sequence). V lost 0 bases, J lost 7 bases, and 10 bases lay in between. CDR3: CASSLDNDYGELFF. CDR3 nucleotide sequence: TGTGCCAGCAGCTTGGACAACGATTACGGGGAGCTGTTTTTT.

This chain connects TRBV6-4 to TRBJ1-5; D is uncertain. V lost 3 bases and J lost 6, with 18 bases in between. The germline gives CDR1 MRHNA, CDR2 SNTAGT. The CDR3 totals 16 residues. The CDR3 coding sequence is TGTGCCAGCAGTGAATCAGGCTCAAAAGGTAGTCAGCCCCAGCATTTT. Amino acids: CASSESGSKGSQPQHF.

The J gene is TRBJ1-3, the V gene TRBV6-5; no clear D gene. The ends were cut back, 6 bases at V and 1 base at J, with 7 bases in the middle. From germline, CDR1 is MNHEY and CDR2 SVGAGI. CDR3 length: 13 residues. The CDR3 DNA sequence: TGTGCCAGCAGGGTCGGGTCTGGAAACACCATATATTTT. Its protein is CASRVGSGNTIYF.

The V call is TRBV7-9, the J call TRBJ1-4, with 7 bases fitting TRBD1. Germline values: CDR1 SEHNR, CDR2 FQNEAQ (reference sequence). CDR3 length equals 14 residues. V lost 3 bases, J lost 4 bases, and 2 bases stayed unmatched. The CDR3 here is CASSLTGSNEKLFF. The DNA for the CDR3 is TGTGCCAGCAGCTTGACAGGGAGTAATGAAAAACTGTTTTTT.

The CDR3 DNA is TGTGCTAGTGGTTTGGTCCGGACAGGTCCTAGCACAGATACGCAGTATTTT. It encodes CASGLVRTGPSTDTQYF. The chain has TRBV12-5 and TRBJ2-3, with 7 bases aligning to TRBD1. Looked up from germline, CDR1 is LGHNT and CDR2 is FRNRAP. The junction had 6 bases not matched to a gene; V was cut back by 0 bases and J by 0 bases. The CDR3 totals 17 residues.

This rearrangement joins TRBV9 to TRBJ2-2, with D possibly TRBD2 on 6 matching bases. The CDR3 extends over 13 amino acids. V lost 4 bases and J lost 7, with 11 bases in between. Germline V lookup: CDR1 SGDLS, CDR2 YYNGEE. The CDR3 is CASSPPGGGELFF. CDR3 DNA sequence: TGTGCCAGCAGCCCCCCCGGGGGCGGGGAGCTGTTTTTT.

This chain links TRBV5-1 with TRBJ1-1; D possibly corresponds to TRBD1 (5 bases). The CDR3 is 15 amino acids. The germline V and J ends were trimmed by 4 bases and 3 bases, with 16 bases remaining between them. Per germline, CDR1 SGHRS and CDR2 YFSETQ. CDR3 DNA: TGCGCCAGCAGCCTGGAAACAGGAGGGTACACTGAAGCTTTCTTT. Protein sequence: CASSLETGGYTEAFF. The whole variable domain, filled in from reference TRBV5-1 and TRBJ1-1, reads KAGVTQTPRYLIKTRGQQVTLSCSPISGHRSVSWYQQTPGQGLQFLFEYFSETQRNKGNFPGRFSGRQFSNSRSEMNVSTLELGDSALYLCASSLETGGYTEAFFGQGTRLTVV.

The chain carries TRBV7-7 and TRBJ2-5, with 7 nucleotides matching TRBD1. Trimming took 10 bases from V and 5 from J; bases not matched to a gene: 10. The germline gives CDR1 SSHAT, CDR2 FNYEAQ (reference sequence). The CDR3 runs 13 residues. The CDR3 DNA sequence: TGTGCCACCTCCCTTAACAGGGGTGAGACCCAGTACTTC. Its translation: CATSLNRGETQYF.

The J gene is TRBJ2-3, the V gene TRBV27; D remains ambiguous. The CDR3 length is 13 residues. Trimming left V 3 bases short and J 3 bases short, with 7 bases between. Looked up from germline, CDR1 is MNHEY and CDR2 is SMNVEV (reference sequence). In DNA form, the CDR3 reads TGTGCCAGCAGTTTGCGAGATACAGATACGCAGTATTTT. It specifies CASSLRDTDTQYF.

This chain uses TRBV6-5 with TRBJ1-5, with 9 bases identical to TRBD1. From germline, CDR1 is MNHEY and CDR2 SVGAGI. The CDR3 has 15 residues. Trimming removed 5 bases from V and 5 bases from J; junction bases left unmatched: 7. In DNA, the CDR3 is TGTGCCAGCAGTCCCGGGACAGGGAGGGATCAGCCCCAGCATTTT. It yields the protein CASSPGTGRDQPQHF.

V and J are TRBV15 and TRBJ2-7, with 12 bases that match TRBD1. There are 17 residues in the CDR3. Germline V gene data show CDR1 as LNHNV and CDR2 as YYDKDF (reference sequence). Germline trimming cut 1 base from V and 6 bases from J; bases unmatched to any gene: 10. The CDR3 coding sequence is TGTGCCACCAGCAGAGGGGGCTGGGGACAGGGGGCAGGCGAGCAGTACTTC. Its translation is CATSRGGWGQGAGEQYF.

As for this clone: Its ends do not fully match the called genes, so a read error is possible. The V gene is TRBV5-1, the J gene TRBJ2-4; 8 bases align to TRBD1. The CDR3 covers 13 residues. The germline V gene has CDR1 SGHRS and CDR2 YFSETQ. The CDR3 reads CASSLNSGGRFNF. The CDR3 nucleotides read TGCGCCAGCAGCTTGAATTCAGGGGGCCGGTTTAACTTC.

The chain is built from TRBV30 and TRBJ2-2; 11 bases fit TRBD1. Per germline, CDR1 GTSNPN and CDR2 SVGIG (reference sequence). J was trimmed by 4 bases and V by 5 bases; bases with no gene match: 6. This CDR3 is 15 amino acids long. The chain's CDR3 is CAWDPGQGGTGELFF. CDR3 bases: TGTGCCTGGGATCCGGGACAGGGGGGCACCGGGGAGCTGTTTTTT.

CDR3 sequence reads: CASSEQGFAGNTIYF. CDR3 nucleotide sequence: TGCGCCAGCAGCGAACAGGGTTTTGCTGGAAACACCATATATTTT. The chain is built from TRBV5-1 and TRBJ1-3; TRBD1 is a possible D gene (6 bases). Per the germline V gene, CDR1 is SGHRS and CDR2 is YFSETQ. V was trimmed by 4 bases and J by 2 bases, leaving 13 bases between them. The CDR3 has 15 residues.

The CDR3: CASSLRGTQETQYF. The CDR3 DNA reads TGTGCCAGCAGCTTGAGAGGGACTCAAGAGACCCAGTACTTC. The rearrangement links TRBV5-4 to TRBJ2-5; a possible D gene is TRBD2 (6 bases). V lost 1 base, J lost 2 bases, and 9 bases lay in between. Germline V gene sequence: CDR1 SGHNT, CDR2 YYREEE (reference sequence). This CDR3 has 14 residues. Filled out from reference TRBV5-4 and TRBJ2-5, the complete variable domain reads ETGVTQSPTHLIKTRGQQVTLRCSSQSGHNTVSWYQQALGQGPQFIFQYYREEENGRGNFPPRFSGLQFPNYSSELNVNALELDDSALYLCASSLRGTQETQYFGPGTRLLVL.

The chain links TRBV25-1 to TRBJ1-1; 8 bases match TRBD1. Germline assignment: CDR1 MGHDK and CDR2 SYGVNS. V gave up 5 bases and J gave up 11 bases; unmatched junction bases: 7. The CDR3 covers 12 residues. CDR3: CASSIGQGKAFF. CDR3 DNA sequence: TGTGCCAGCAGTATCGGACAGGGCAAGGCTTTCTTT.

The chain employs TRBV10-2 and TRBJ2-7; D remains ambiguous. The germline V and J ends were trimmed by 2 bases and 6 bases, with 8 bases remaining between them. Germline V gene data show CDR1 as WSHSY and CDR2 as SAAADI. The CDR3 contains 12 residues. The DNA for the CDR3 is TGCGCCAGCAGTGAGATACTCGGCGAGCAGTACTTC. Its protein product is CASSEILGEQYF.

The CDR3 DNA is TGTGCCAGCAGCGTAGACAGGGACGGTGAGCAGTTCTTC. This gives the protein CASSVDRDGEQFF. The V gene is TRBV7-3, the J gene TRBJ2-1, with 7 bases lining up with TRBD1. The ends lost 5 bases at V and 9 bases at J; junction bases unmatched: 7. The CDR3 is 13 residues long. Germline V CDR1 and CDR2: SGHTA, FQGTGA.